This TCR beta chain was obtained from a study of OX40 agonist ivuxolimab in advanced cancers. If patients had autoimmune disease history or systemic immunosuppression, they were excluded. The study, taken as a whole, reports: In CD8+ T cells, expanded clones were on average more numerous than in CD4+.

Produced via immunoSEQ multiplex PCR; TCRdb's table is partial and in-frame only. The table shows about 95,000 clones, with over 75% occurring only once. This CDR3 is 14 amino acids long. Germline V gene sequence: CDR1 GTSNPN, CDR2 SVGIG (reference sequence). The V end was cut by 3 bases, the J end by 4 bases, with 15 bases between. Points on this clone: What it recognizes is unknown.

This material consisted of CD4+ or CD8+ T cells sorted from blood, taken in a trial of the OX40 agonist ivuxolimab. The chain carries TRBV30 and TRBJ2-5, with D uncertain. This receptor was identified in an adult with an advanced solid tumor such as melanoma, head and neck, liver or kidney cancer. The CDR3 region is CAWRRRPSGETQYF. CDR3 nucleotide sequence: TGTGCCTGGAGAAGGCGGCCGTCTGGAGAGACCCAGTACTTC.